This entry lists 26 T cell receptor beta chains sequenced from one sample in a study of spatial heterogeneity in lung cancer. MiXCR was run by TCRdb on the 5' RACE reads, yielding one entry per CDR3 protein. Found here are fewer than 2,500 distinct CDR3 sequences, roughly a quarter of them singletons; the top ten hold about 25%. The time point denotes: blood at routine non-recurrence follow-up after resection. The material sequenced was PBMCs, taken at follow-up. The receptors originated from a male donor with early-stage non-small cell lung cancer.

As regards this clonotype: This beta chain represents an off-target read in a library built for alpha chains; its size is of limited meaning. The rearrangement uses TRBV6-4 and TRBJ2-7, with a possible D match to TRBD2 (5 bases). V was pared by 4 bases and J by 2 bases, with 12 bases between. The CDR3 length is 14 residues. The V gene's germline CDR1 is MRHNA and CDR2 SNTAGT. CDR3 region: CASSVADYPYEQYF. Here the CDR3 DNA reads TGTGCCAGCAGTGTAGCCGACTATCCCTACGAGCAGTACTTC.

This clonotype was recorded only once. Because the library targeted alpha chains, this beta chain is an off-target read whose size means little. In DNA, the CDR3 is TGCAGCGCCACGGACTCCTCCTACGAGCAGTACTTC. Translated, it gives CSATDSSYEQYF. This chain connects TRBV29-1 to TRBJ2-7, with D tentatively TRBD2 (5 bases). The V gene lost 7 bases and the J gene lost 0 bases, with 10 bases spanning the gap. This CDR3 comprises 12 residues. Germline V gives CDR1 SQVTM, CDR2 ANQGSEA.

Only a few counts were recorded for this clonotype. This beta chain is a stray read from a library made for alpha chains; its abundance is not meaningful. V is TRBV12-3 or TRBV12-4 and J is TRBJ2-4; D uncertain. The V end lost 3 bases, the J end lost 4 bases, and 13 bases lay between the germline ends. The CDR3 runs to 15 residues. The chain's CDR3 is CASSFREPLKNIQYF. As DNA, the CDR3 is TGTGCCAGCAGTTTTCGCGAGCCCCTGAAAAACATTCAGTACTTC.

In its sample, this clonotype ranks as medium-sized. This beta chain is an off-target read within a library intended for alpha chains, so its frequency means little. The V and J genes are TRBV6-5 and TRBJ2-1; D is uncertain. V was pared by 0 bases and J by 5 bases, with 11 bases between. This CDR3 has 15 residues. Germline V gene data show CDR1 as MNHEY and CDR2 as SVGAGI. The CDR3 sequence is CASSYSITRHNEQFF. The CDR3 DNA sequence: TGTGCCAGCAGTTACTCGATCACCAGACACAATGAGCAGTTCTTC.

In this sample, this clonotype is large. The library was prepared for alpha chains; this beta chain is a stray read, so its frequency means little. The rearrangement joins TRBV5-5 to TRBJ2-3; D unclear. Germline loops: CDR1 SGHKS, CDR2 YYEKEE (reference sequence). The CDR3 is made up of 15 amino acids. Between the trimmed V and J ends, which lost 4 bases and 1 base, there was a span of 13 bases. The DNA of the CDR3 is TGTGCCAGCAGCCCATTTTTCCCCCGCACAGATACGCAGTATTTT. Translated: CASSPFFPRTDTQYF.

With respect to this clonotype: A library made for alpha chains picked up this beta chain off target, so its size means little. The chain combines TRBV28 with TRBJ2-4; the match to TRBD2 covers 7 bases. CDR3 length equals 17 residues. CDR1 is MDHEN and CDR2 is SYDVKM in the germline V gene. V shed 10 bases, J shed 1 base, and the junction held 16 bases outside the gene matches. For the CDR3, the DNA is TGTGCCACCCTCCCCTGGGGGGGACTGGGGGCCAAAAACATTCAGTACTTC. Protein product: CATLPWGGLGAKNIQYF.

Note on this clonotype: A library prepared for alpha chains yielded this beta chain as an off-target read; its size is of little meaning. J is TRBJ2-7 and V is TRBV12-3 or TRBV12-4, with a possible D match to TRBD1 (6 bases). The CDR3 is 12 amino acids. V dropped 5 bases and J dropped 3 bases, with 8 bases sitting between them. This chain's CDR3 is CASSKDSYEQYF. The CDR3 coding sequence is TGTGCCAGCAGTAAGGACAGCTACGAGCAGTACTTC.

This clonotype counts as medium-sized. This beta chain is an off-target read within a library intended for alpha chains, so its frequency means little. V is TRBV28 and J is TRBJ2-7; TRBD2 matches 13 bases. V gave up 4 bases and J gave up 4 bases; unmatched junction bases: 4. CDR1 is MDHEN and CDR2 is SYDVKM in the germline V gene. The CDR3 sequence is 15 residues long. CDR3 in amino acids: CASSSTSGRAYEQYF. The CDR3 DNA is TGTGCCAGCAGTTCTACTAGCGGGAGGGCTTACGAGCAGTACTTC.

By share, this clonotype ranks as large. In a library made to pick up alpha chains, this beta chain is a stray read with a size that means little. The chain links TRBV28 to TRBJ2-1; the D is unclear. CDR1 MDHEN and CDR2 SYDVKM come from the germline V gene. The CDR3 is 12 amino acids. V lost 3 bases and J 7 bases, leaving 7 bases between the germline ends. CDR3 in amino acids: CASSLEGNEQFF. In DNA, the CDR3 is TGTGCCAGCAGTTTGGAAGGTAATGAGCAGTTCTTC.

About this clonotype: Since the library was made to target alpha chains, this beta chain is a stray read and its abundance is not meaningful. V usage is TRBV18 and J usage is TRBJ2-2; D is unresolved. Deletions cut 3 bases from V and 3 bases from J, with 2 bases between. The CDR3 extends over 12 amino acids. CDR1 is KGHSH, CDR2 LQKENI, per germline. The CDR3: CASSPYTGELFF. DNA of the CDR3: TGTGCCAGCTCACCGTACACCGGGGAGCTGTTTTTT.

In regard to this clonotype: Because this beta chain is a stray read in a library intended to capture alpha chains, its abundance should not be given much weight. In nucleotides, the CDR3 is TGTGCCAGCAGCCCGGGACAGGCTTACAATGAGCAGTTCTTC. It encodes CASSPGQAYNEQFF. The chain links TRBV5-8 to TRBJ2-1, with TRBD1 identical over 8 bases. This CDR3 region has 14 residues. J was trimmed by 4 bases and V by 4 bases; bases with no gene match: 4. Looked up from germline, CDR1 is SGHTS and CDR2 is YDEGEE. Together with reference TRBV5-8 and TRBJ2-1, the CDR3 gives the full variable domain: EAGVTQSPTHLIKTRGQQATLRCSPISGHTSVYWYQQALGLGLQFLLWYDEGEERNRGNFPPRFSGRQFPNYSSELNVNALELEDSALYLCASSPGQAYNEQFFGPGTRLTVL.

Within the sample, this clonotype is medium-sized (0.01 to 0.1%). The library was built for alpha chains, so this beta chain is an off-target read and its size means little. CDR3 sequence reads: CASGLRELFF. Written as DNA, the CDR3 is TGTGCCAGCGGTCTAAGGGAGCTGTTTTTT. The rearrangement uses TRBV7-2 and TRBJ2-2; no clear D. Trimming stripped 8 bases from V and 9 bases from J, with 7 bases between. Germline V CDR1 and CDR2: SGHTA, FQGNSA. CDR3 size: 10 residues.

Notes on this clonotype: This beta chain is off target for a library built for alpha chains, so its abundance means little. CDR3 sequence (DNA): TGTGCCAGCAGCCTCGAGAACACAGATACGCAGTATTTT. Encoded protein: CASSLENTDTQYF. J is TRBJ2-3 and V is TRBV7-2; D uncertain. The CDR3 length is 13 residues. V gave up 5 bases and J gave up 2 bases, with 8 bases separating them. CDR1 and CDR2 from the germline V gene are SGHTA and FQGNSA.

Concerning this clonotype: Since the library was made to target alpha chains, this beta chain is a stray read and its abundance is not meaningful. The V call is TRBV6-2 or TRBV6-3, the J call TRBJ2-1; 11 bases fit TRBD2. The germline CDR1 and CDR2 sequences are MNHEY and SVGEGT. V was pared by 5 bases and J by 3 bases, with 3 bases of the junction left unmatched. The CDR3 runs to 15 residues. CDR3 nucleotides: TGTGCCAGCAGTGCGGGACTAGCGGTCTACAATGAGCAGTTCTTC. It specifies CASSAGLAVYNEQFF.

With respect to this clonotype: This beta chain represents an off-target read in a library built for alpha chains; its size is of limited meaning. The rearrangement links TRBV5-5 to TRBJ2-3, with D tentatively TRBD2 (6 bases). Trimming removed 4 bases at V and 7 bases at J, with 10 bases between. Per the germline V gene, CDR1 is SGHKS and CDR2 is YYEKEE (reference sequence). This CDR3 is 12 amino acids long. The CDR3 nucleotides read TGTGCCAGCAGCACGGAGGGGTATACGCAGTATTTT. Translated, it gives CASSTEGYTQYF. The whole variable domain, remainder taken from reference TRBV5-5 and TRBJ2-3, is DAGVTQSPTHLIKTRGQQVTLRCSPISGHKSVSWYQQVLGQGPQFIFQYYEKEERGRGNFPDRFSARQFPNYSSELNVNALLLGDSALYLCASSTEGYTQYFGPGTRLTVL.

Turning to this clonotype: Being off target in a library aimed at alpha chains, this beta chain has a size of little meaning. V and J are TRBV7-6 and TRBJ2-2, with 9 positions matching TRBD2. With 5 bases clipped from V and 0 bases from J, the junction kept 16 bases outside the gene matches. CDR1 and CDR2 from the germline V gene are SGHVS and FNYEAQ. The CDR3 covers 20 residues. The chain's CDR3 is CASSPGPTTSGTTNTGELFF. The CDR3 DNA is TGTGCCAGCAGCCCGGGACCGACGACTAGCGGAACCACGAACACCGGGGAGCTGTTTTTT. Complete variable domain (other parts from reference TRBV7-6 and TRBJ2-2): GAGVSQSPRYKVTKRGQDVALRCDPISGHVSLYWYRQALGQGPEFLTYFNYEAQQDKSGLPNDRFSAERPEGSISTLTIQRTEQRDSAMYRCASSPGPTTSGTTNTGELFFGEGSRLTVL.

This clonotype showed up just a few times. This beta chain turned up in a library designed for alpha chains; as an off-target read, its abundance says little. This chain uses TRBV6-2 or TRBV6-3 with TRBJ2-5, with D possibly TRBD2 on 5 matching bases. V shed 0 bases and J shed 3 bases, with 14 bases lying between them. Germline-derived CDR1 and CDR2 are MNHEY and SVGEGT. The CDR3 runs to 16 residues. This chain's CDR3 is CASSYSTQRSEETQYF. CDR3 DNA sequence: TGTGCCAGCAGTTACTCGACACAGCGGTCTGAAGAGACCCAGTACTTC.

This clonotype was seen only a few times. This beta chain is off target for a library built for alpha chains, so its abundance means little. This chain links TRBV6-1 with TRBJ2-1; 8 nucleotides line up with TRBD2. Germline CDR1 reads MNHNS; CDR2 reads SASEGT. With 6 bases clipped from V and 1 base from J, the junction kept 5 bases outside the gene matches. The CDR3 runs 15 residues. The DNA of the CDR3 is TGTGCCAGCAGCGTAGCGGGACTTTCCTACAATGAGCAGTTCTTC. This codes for CASSVAGLSYNEQFF.

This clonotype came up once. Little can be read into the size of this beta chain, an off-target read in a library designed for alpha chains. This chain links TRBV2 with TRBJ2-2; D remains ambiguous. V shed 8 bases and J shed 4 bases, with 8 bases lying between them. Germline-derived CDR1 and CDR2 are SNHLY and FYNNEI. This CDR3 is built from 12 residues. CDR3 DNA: TGTGCCAGCGGTCTGGGCACCGGGGAGCTGTTTTTT. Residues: CASGLGTGELFF. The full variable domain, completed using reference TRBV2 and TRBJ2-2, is EPEVTQTPSHQVTQMGQEVILRCVPISNHLYFYWYRQILGQKVEFLVSFYNNEISEKSEIFDDQFSVERPDGSNFTLKIRSTKLEDSAMYFCASGLGTGELFFGEGSRLTVL.

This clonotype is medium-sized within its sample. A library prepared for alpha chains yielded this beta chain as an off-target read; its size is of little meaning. The CDR3 sequence: CASSRDFLTGELFF. The DNA for the CDR3 is TGTGCCAGCAGCCGGGACTTTCTAACCGGGGAGCTGTTTTTT. V is TRBV11-1 and J is TRBJ2-2, with a weak D call TRBD2 (6 bases). From germline, CDR1 is SGHAT and CDR2 FQDESV (reference sequence). This CDR3 spans 14 amino acids. V lost 5 bases to trimming and J lost 5 bases, with 12 bases between them.

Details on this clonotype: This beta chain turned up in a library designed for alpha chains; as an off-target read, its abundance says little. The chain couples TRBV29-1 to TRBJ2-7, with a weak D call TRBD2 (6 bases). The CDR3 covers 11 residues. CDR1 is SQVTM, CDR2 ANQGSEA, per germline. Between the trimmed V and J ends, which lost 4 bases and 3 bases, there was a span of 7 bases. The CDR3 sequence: CSVGEDYEQYF. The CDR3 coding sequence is TGCAGCGTTGGGGAGGACTACGAGCAGTACTTC.

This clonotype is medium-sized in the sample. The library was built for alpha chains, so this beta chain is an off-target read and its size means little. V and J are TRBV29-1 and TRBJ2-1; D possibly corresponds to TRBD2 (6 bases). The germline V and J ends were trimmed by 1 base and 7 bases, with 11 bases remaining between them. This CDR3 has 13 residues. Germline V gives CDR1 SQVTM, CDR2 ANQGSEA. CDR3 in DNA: TGCAGCGTTGAAGCCTCTCGGGGGAATGAGCAGTTCTTC. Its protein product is CSVEASRGNEQFF.

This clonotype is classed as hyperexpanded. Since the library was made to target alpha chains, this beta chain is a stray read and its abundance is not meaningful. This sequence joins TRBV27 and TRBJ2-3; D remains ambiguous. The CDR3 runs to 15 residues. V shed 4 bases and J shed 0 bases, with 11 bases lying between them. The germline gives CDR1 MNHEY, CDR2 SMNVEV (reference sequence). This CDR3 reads CASSSPTESTDTQYF. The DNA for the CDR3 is TGTGCCAGCAGTTCCCCCACGGAGAGCACAGATACGCAGTATTTT.

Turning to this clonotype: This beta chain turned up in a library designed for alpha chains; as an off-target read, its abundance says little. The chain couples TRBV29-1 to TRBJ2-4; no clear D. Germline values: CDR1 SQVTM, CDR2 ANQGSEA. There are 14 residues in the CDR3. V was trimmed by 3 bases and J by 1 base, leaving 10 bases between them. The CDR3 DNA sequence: TGCAGCGTTGAGGCCCTACGGGCCAAAAACATTCAGTACTTC. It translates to CSVEALRAKNIQYF.

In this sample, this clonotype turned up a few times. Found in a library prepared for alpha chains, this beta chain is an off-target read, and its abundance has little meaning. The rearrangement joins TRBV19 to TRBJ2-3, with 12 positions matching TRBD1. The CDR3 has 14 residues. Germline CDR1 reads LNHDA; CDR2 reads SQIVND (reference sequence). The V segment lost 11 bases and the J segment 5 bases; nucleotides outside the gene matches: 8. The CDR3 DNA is TGTGCCCTCCAGGGGACAGGGGGCAAAGATACGCAGTATTTT. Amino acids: CALQGTGGKDTQYF. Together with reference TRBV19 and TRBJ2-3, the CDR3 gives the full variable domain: DGGITQSPKYLFRKEGQNVTLSCEQNLNHDAMYWYRQDPGQGLRLIYYSQIVNDFQKGDIAEGYSVSREKKESFPLTVTSAQKNPTAFYLCALQGTGGKDTQYFGPGTRLTVL.

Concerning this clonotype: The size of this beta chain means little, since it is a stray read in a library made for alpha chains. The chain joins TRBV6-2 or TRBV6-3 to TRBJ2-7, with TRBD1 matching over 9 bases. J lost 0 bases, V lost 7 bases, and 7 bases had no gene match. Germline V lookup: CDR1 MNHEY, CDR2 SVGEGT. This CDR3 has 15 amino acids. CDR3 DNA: TGTGCCAGCAAGCACAGGGGGCGCGACTCCTACGAGCAGTACTTC. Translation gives CASKHRGRDSYEQYF.